This record concerns one T cell receptor beta chain sequence. What it binds is not known. The authors made the TRB cDNA libraries by 5' RACE using UMI labels. No DNA is given; TCRdb re-called the 5' RACE reads and lists each CDR3 protein once. The repertoire table contains some 130,000 distinct CDR3 sequences. From germline, CDR1 is SGHTA and CDR2 FQGNSA. The CDR3 has 15 amino acids. CD45RO-CCR7+CD27+CD95- marked naive CD8+ T cells. The data were obtained in a study of CXCR3-negative and CXCR3-positive naive CD8 T cells. The study, taken as a whole, reports: CXCR3-positive naive cells had more hydrophobic TRB CDR3s than CXCR3-negative naive cells.

The sample comprised naive CXCR3- CD8+ T cells from blood. The subset here: CD45RO-CCR7+CD27+CD95- naive CD8+ T cells lacking CXCR3 (TNR3-). The TCR sequence derives from a human donor in good health. Some clones in this sample may be carry-over from other donors' samples. V gene TRBV7-2 combines with J gene TRBJ1-3. CDR3 loop: CASSLTRASGNTIYF.